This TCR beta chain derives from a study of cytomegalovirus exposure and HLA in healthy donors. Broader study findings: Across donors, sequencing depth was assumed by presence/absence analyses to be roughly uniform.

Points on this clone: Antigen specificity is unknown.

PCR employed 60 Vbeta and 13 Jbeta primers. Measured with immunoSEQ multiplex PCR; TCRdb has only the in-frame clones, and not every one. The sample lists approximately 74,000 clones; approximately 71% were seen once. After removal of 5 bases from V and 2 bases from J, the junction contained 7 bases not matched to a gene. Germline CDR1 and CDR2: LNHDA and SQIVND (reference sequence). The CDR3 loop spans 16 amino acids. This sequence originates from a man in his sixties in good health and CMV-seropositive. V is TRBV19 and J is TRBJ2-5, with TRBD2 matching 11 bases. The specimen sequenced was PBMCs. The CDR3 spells CASSPSSGGTQETQYF. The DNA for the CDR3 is TGTGCCAGTAGTCCTTCTAGCGGGGGGACACAAGAGACCCAGTACTTC.